This TCR beta chain derives from a study of T cell responses to AZD1222 COVID-19 vaccine. This clone has only one observation. Antigen specificity is unknown. The CDR3 has 15 residues. From germline, CDR1 is LNHDA and CDR2 SQIVND (reference sequence). The V and J ends lost 0 bases and 2 bases respectively, with 11 bases between them. Points from the study as a whole: The study found Spike-specific TCR breadth and depth rose after two AZD1222 doses. Donors were largely white British and mainly female; clonal diversity was possibly underestimated.

TCRdb's table, derived via immunoSEQ multiplex PCR, lists solely in-frame clones and lacks some. Of about 150,000 clones listed, roughly nine tenths are singletons. This receptor was taken from an adult in good health. This chain links TRBV19 with TRBJ2-7, with TRBD1 as a possible D gene (6 bases). The sample in question was peripheral blood, obtained on day 0 of AZD1222 vaccination. The CDR3 protein is CASSIETGPTYEQYF. DNA for the CDR3: TGTGCCAGTAGTATAGAGACAGGTCCGACCTACGAGCAGTACTTC.